The rows below give T cell receptor beta chains drawn from one sample of a study of cytotoxic CD8 clonotypes in ibrutinib-treated CLL. Clones were read by immunoSEQ multiplex PCR, and TCRdb kept only the in-frame ones, dropping some. The sample carries tens of thousands of clones, about nine tenths recorded once. The source was PBMCs, collected after 12 months of ibrutinib treatment. The receptors originated from a human donor with chronic lymphocytic leukemia. CDR3s include the opening cysteine and the closing phenylalanine or tryptophan. A D gene is named only where the DNA matches it firmly. Expanded clones get a size class; other rows say once, few or many, or leave the size out.

J,V,D,size,CDR3,DNA
TRBJ2-2,TRBV5-4,-,-,CASSQERVVAGELFF,TGTGCCAGCAGCCAGGAGAGGGTAGTCGCCGGGGAGCTGTTTTTT
TRBJ2-5,TRBV11-3,-,-,CASSLGVRVQETQYF,TGTGCCAGCAGCTTAGGCGTCAGGGTTCAAGAGACCCAGTACTTC
TRBJ1-1,TRBV5-6,-,-,CASSLTTTNTEAFF,TGTGCCAGCAGCTTGACAACTACGAACACTGAAGCTTTCTTT
TRBJ2-7,TRBV21-1,-,-,CASIKIPSFEQYF,TGTGCCAGCATTAAAATCCCGTCATTCGAGCAGTACTTC
TRBJ2-2,TRBV30,TRBD1,-,CAWRRTGNTGELFF,TGTGCCTGGAGAAGGACAGGGAACACCGGGGAGCTGTTTTTT
TRBJ2-7,TRBV2,TRBD2,-,CASSYSSGRGYEQYF,TGTGCCAGCAGCTACTCTAGCGGGAGAGGCTACGAGCAGTACTTC
TRBJ1-1,TRBV4-3,-,few,CASSQEYAVMNTEAFF,TGCGCCAGCAGCCAAGAATATGCGGTAATGAACACTGAAGCTTTCTTT
TRBJ1-5,TRBV2,-,-,CASSVLVQLLGDQPQHF,TGTGCCAGCAGTGTGTTAGTACAGCTCCTTGGGGATCAGCCCCAGCATTTT
TRBJ1-5,TRBV27,TRBD1,-,CASSPGTAYSNQPQHF,TGTGCCAGCAGTCCCGGGACAGCCTATAGCAATCAGCCCCAGCATTTT
TRBJ2-5,TRBV7-3,-,-,CASSLTHTVETQYF,TGTGCCAGCAGCTTAACCCATACCGTGGAGACCCAGTACTTC
TRBJ1-5,TRBV5-5,-,-,CASSRQGPAVGNQPQHF,TGTGCCAGCAGCAGACAAGGACCGGCCGTCGGCAATCAGCCCCAGCATTTT
TRBJ2-3,TRBV5-1,-,-,CASSPGLSTDTQYF,TGCGCCAGCAGTCCAGGACTCAGCACAGATACGCAGTATTTT
TRBJ1-4,TRBV28,-,-,CASTSGGEVGVF,TGTGCCAGCACCTCTGGAGGGGAGGTAGGAGTTTTT
TRBJ2-1,TRBV2,-,once,CASSRLEYNEQFF,TGTGCCAGCAGCAGACTAGAGTACAATGAGCAGTTCTTC
TRBJ1-4,TRBV20-1,-,-,CSAMGNEKLFF,TGCAGTGCTATGGGTAATGAAAAACTGTTTTTT
TRBJ1-5,TRBV5-8,-,-,CASSRTEYNQPQHF,TGTGCCAGCAGCCGGACAGAATACAATCAGCCCCAGCATTTT
TRBJ2-1,TRBV29-1,TRBD2,once,CSAGSGNYNEQFF,TGCAGCGCAGGTAGCGGGAACTACAATGAGCAGTTCTTC
TRBJ2-5,TRBV19,-,-,CARTQFGDSRGRETQYF,TGTGCCAGAACCCAGTTTGGGGACTCAAGAGGTCGAGAGACCCAGTACTTC
TRBJ2-7,TRBV9,TRBD2,-,CASSTSGSVDEQYF,TGTGCCAGCAGCACGAGCGGGAGTGTCGACGAGCAGTACTTC
TRBJ1-3,TRBV5-1,-,-,CASSAISGNTIYF,TGCGCCAGCAGCGCAATCTCTGGAAACACCATATATTTT
TRBJ2-3,TRBV30,TRBD2,-,CAWSDLTLAGGSDTQYF,TGTGCCTGGAGTGACCTCACACTAGCGGGAGGGTCAGATACGCAGTATTTT
TRBJ2-5,TRBV9,TRBD1,-,CASSVGGGEAETQYF,TGTGCCAGCAGCGTAGGAGGGGGCGAGGCAGAGACCCAGTACTTC
TRBJ2-1,TRBV7-2,TRBD1,-,CASSMDRRMSGEQFF,TGTGCCAGCAGCATGGACAGGCGAATGAGCGGTGAGCAGTTCTTC
TRBJ1-1,TRBV28,-,-,CATTRHTEAFF,TGTGCCACAACGAGGCACACTGAAGCTTTCTTT
TRBJ1-1,TRBV29-1,TRBD1,-,CSVDDRAGAEAFF,TGCAGCGTAGATGACAGGGCGGGAGCTGAAGCTTTCTTT
TRBJ1-5,TRBV12-5,-,-,CASGLDPYEPQHF,TGTGCTAGTGGTTTGGACCCGTACGAGCCCCAGCATTTT
TRBJ1-1,TRBV7-3,-,-,CASSLYGGEAFF,TGTGCCAGCAGCTTATACGGCGGTGAAGCTTTCTTT
TRBJ2-1,TRBV9,-,-,CASSVARDNEQFF,TGTGCCAGCAGCGTAGCACGGGACAATGAGCAGTTCTTC
TRBJ2-1,TRBV19,-,-,CASSNDGRVLNEQFF,TGTGCCAGTAGTAACGATGGACGGGTTCTAAATGAGCAGTTCTTC
TRBJ2-7,TRBV9,TRBD2,-,CASSGSSGAYEQYF,TGTGCCAGCAGCGGGTCTAGCGGTGCCTACGAGCAGTACTTC
TRBJ2-1,TRBV11-3,TRBD2,-,CASSLGTSGWDEQFF,TGTGCCAGCAGCCTAGGGACTAGCGGTTGGGATGAGCAGTTCTTC
TRBJ1-2,TRBV7-9,-,-,CASSLGTTESNYGYTF,TGTGCCAGCAGCTTGGGAACGACGGAATCTAACTATGGCTACACCTTC
TRBJ1-3,TRBV9,-,-,CASSVAQGRTGNTIYF,TGTGCCAGCAGCGTAGCCCAGGGTCGGACTGGAAACACCATATATTTT
TRBJ1-2,TRBV5-1,TRBD1,few,CASSLSQGDGYTF,TGCGCCAGCAGCTTGTCACAGGGGGATGGCTACACCTTC
TRBJ2-6,TRBV11-2,TRBD2,-,CASSPLKRESPGANVLTF,TGTGCCAGCAGCCCCCTTAAGCGGGAGTCTCCTGGGGCCAACGTCCTGACTTTC
TRBJ2-1,TRBV4-3,TRBD2,-,CASSQSGSSYNEQFF,TGCGCCAGCAGCCAAAGCGGGAGCTCCTACAATGAGCAGTTCTTC
TRBJ2-7,TRBV9,-,-,CASSPSGSYEQYF,TGTGCCAGCAGCCCAAGCGGGTCCTACGAGCAGTACTTC
TRBJ1-4,TRBV11-3,-,-,CASHSGGANEKLFF,TGTGCCAGCCACTCGGGGGGGGCTAATGAAAAACTGTTTTTT
TRBJ1-1,TRBV2,-,-,CASSEVAQNTEAFF,TGTGCCAGCAGTGAAGTCGCCCAGAACACTGAAGCTTTCTTT
TRBJ1-1,TRBV6-1,-,few,CASSWGYTEAFF,TGTGCCAGCAGTTGGGGTTACACTGAAGCTTTCTTT
TRBJ1-2,TRBV10-3,-,-,CAIRGSGSEMDGYTF,TGTGCCATCAGAGGGAGTGGCTCGGAGATGGATGGCTACACCTTC
TRBJ2-7,TRBV28,TRBD1,-,CASPPRDRGRSYEQYF,TGTGCCTCCCCCCCCCGGGACAGGGGGCGAAGCTACGAGCAGTACTTC
TRBJ2-3,TRBV4-2,TRBD2,-,CASSPERDTDTQYF,TGTGCCAGCAGCCCCGAGCGGGACACAGATACGCAGTATTTT
TRBJ2-1,TRBV6-4,-,once,CASSDSITYIGSGRDEQFF,TGTGCCAGCAGTGACTCGATAACTTACATCGGGAGTGGTCGGGATGAGCAGTTCTTC
TRBJ2-1,TRBV7-9,TRBD2,-,CASSIYSGSSSNEQFF,TGTGCCAGCAGCATCTATAGCGGGAGTTCGTCGAATGAGCAGTTCTTC
TRBJ2-7,TRBV4-1,-,-,CASSLSQNYEQYF,TGCGCCAGCAGCCTATCGCAGAACTACGAGCAGTACTTC
TRBJ1-2,TRBV5-1,-,-,CASSLVGPPYGYTF,TGCGCCAGCAGCTTGGTCGGCCCGCCCTATGGCTACACCTTC
TRBJ2-1,TRBV6-6,-,-,CASSYGYNEQFF,TGTGCCAGCAGTTACGGGTACAATGAGCAGTTCTTC
TRBJ2-3,TRBV19,-,-,CASSIVGAGGTDTQYF,TGTGCCAGTAGTATAGTGGGAGCAGGGGGCACAGATACGCAGTATTTT
TRBJ2-1,TRBV7-7,TRBD2,-,CASSPVVLAAPTDNEQFF,TGTGCTAGCAGCCCGGTGGTACTAGCGGCCCCCACCGACAATGAGCAGTTCTTC